These 15 T cell receptor beta chains came from one sample sequenced in a study of OX40 agonist ivuxolimab in advanced cancers. This table comes from immunoSEQ multiplex PCR, and its TCRdb copy is limited to in-frame clones, with some not included. Of 150,000 to 170,000 clones listed, 90% to 95% are singletons. The specimen was CD4+ or CD8+ T cells sorted from blood, collected in a trial of the OX40 agonist ivuxolimab. These receptors were obtained from an adult with an advanced solid tumor such as melanoma, head and neck, liver or kidney cancer.

This clone was detected once. The chain combines TRBV28 with TRBJ1-5; 9 bases line up with TRBD1. CDR1 MDHEN and CDR2 SYDVKM come from the germline V gene. Trimming cost V 4 bases and J 5 bases; bases outside gene matches: 3. CDR3 length equals 14 residues. CDR3: CASSSGQGYQPQHF. The CDR3 DNA follows: TGTGCCAGCAGTTCCGGACAGGGGTATCAGCCCCAGCATTTT.

The J gene is TRBJ2-3, the V gene TRBV4-1, with 11 bases fitting TRBD2. The CDR3 totals 19 residues. The ends lost 4 bases at V and 2 bases at J; junction bases unmatched: 14. Germline V gene sequence: CDR1 MGHRA, CDR2 YSYEKL. The CDR3 spells CASSRDFGLAGAVTDTQYF. Written as DNA, the CDR3 is TGCGCCAGCAGCCGAGATTTCGGACTAGCGGGTGCCGTCACAGATACGCAGTATTTT.

CDR3 sequence (DNA): TGTGCCAGCAGAAGAGGCAGGACCAAAAAGTGGAATGAGCAGTTCTTC. Translated, it gives CASRRGRTKKWNEQFF. The chain has TRBV21-1 and TRBJ2-1. TRBV21-1 is an annotated pseudogene. The CDR3 runs to 16 residues.

The rearrangement links TRBV18 to TRBJ1-5; TRBD1 agrees at 8 bases. Trimming at V came to 6 bases and at J to 4 bases, leaving 8 bases not matched to a gene. The CDR3 runs to 15 residues. The germline V gene encodes CDR1 KGHSH and CDR2 LQKENI. The CDR3 coding sequence is TGTGCCAGCTCGCGCTCGACAGGGGAAAATCAGCCCCAGCATTTT. It specifies CASSRSTGENQPQHF.

The chain combines TRBV6-5 with TRBJ2-5; TRBD2 matches at 8 bases. J was trimmed by 5 bases and V by 6 bases; bases with no gene match: 2. This CDR3 has 12 amino acids. The germline V gene has CDR1 MNHEY and CDR2 SVGAGI. The CDR3 nucleotides are TGTGCCAGCAGATCTAGCGGGGAGACCCAGTACTTC. Amino acid sequence: CASRSSGETQYF.

In its sample, this clone was seen a few times. The gene calls are TRBV7-3 and TRBJ2-3; D assignment may be TRBD1 or TRBD2 (5 bases each). Between the trimmed V and J ends, which lost 5 bases and 3 bases, there was a span of 12 bases. The germline V gene encodes CDR1 SGHTA and CDR2 FQGTGA. There are 14 residues in the CDR3. The CDR3 protein is CASSPMGVTDTQYF. In DNA, the CDR3 is TGTGCCAGCAGCCCTATGGGGGTGACAGATACGCAGTATTTT.

The chain carries TRBV28 and TRBJ2-1; TRBD2 matches 9 bases. V lost 7 bases and J lost 1; bases outside the gene matches: 5. There are 15 residues in the CDR3. Looked up from germline, CDR1 is MDHEN and CDR2 is SYDVKM. CDR3 region: CASNSGSTSYNEQFF. For the CDR3, the DNA is TGTGCCAGCAATAGCGGGAGTACATCCTACAATGAGCAGTTCTTC. Full variable domain (outside the CDR3, taken from reference TRBV28 and TRBJ2-1): DVKVTQSSRYLVKRTGEKVFLECVQDMDHENMFWYRQDPGLGLRLIYFSYDVKMKEKGDIPEGYSVSREKKERFSLILESASTNQTSMYLCASNSGSTSYNEQFFGPGTRLTVL.

The table lists this clone with a few counts. V and J are TRBV14 and TRBJ2-5, with a weak D call TRBD1 (6 bases). The V end was cut by 0 bases, the J end by 0 bases, with 14 bases between. CDR1 is SGHDN, CDR2 FVKESK, per germline. The CDR3 has 17 residues. The CDR3 DNA follows: TGTGCCAGCAGCCAAGAATATAGGACAGCATACCAAGAGACCCAGTACTTC. Amino acids: CASSQEYRTAYQETQYF.

V gene TRBV30 combines with J gene TRBJ1-2, with a possible D match to TRBD1 (6 bases). The V gene's germline CDR1 is GTSNPN and CDR2 SVGIG (reference sequence). The CDR3 consists of 15 residues. Trimming removed 0 bases at V and 8 bases at J, with 19 bases between. The CDR3 is CAWSVLGRGLRGYTF. The CDR3 DNA is TGTGCCTGGAGTGTTCTGGGCAGGGGACTGAGGGGCTACACCTTC.

CDR3 residues: CASSLDRTGIGTEAFF. CDR3 coding DNA: TGTGCCAGCAGCTTGGACAGGACAGGGATAGGGACTGAAGCTTTCTTT. The chain combines TRBV5-4 with TRBJ1-1, with 8 bases fitting TRBD1. This CDR3 region has 16 residues. Germline lookup yields CDR1 SGHNT and CDR2 YYREEE (reference sequence). After removal of 0 bases from V and 5 bases from J, the junction contained 9 bases not matched to a gene.

This chain connects TRBV18 to TRBJ1-3, with D perhaps matching TRBD1 (6 bases). V was pared by 2 bases and J by 4 bases, with 12 bases between. This CDR3 spans 15 amino acids. Germline V gives CDR1 KGHSH, CDR2 LQKENI. CDR3 sequence: CASSPTAGTGNTIYF. CDR3 bases: TGTGCCAGCTCACCAACGGCAGGGACAGGAAACACCATATATTTT.

This clone was counted a single time. J is TRBJ1-4 and V is TRBV5-4, with D uncertain. CDR1 SGHNT and CDR2 YYREEE come from the germline V gene (reference sequence). The CDR3 totals 12 residues. Trimming pared 4 bases from V and 6 bases from J, leaving 7 bases between. The CDR3: CASSGPDEKLFF. CDR3 in DNA: TGTGCCAGCAGCGGACCCGATGAAAAACTGTTTTTT.

J is TRBJ1-2 and V is TRBV28; possible D gene TRBD1, 6 bases. There are 16 residues in the CDR3. Germline CDR1 MDHEN, CDR2 SYDVKM. V was cut by 7 bases and J by 7 bases, with 25 bases left in between. The CDR3 loop reads CASTPGTGGRFGGYTF. Here the CDR3 DNA reads TGTGCCAGCACCCCAGGCACGGGGGGCCGGTTCGGTGGCTACACCTTC.

The chain combines TRBV18 with TRBJ2-1; a weak D match, TRBD1 (5 bases). The CDR3 covers 15 residues. Germline loops: CDR1 KGHSH, CDR2 LQKENI. Trimming shortened V by 0 bases and J by 3 bases, and 9 bases separated the two germline ends. The CDR3 DNA is TGTGCCAGCTCACCACCGGGCAGGGACTACAATGAGCAGTTCTTC. Amino acid sequence: CASSPPGRDYNEQFF.

The chain links TRBV28 to TRBJ2-2; D might be TRBD1 or TRBD2, each matching 5 bases. V lost 2 bases to trimming and J lost 6 bases, with 13 bases between them. Germline V gives CDR1 MDHEN, CDR2 SYDVKM. The CDR3 totals 15 residues. CDR3 in amino acids: CASSLKHRGAGELFF. Written as DNA, the CDR3 is TGTGCCAGCAGTTTAAAGCATCGGGGCGCCGGGGAGCTGTTTTTT.